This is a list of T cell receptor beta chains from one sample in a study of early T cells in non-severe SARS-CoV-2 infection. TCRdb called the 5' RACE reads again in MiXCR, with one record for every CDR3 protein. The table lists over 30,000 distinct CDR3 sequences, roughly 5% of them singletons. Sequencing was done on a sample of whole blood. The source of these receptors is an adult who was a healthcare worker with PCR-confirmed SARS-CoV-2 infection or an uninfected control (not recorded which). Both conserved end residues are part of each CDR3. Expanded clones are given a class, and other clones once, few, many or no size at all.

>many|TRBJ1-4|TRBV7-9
CASSSPSRANEKLFF
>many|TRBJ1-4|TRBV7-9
CASSLTQLNEKLFF
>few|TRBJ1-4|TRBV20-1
CSARETGGNEKLFF
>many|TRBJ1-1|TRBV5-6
CASSGHREAFF
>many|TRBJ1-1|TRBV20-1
CSARDLSPRPGQRTEAFF
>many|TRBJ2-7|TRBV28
CASSLSGPEQYF
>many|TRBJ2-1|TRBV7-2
CASSLSRTNNEQFF
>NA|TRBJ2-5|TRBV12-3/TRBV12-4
CASSFDSRLRETQYF
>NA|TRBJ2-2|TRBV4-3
CASSHHRATGELFF
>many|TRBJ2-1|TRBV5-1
CASSSHGLAGGNNEQFF
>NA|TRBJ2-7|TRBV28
CASSGSGRSSYEQYF
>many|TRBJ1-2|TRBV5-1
CASSPGHQLNYGYTF
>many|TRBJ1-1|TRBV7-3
CASSLLGNTEAFF
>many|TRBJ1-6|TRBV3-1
CASSLSRGNSPLHF
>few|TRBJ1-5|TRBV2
CASSDGHNQPQHF
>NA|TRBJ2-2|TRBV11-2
CASRLRVTGELFF
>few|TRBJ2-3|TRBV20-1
CSASSGLALRDTQYF
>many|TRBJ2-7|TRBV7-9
CASSPRRSSYEQYF
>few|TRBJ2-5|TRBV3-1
CASSQELRTQYF
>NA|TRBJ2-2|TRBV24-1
CATSDYSASNTGELFF
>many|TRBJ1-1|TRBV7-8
CASSQEGEAFF
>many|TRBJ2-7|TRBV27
CASSYSASGDEQYF
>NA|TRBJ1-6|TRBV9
CASSVRTGGDSPLHF
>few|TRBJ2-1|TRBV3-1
CASSRNRALSSYNEQFF
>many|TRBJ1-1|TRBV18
CASSAGTGGEAFF
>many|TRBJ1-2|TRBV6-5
CASSQTRQTNYGYTF
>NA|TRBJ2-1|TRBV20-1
CSARAGPSSYNEQFF
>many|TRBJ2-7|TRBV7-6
CASSLFSGQGTYEQYF
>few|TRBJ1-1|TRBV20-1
CSTIDRPNTEAFF
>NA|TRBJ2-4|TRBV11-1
CASSLQAGGQYF
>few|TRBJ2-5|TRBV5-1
CASSPVVAGAGETQYF
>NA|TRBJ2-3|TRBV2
CASSRDGSTDTQYF
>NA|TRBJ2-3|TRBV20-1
CSANPPGQGALNTQYF
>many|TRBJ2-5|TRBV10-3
CATQSQETQYF
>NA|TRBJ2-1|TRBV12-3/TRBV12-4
CASSFYNEQFF
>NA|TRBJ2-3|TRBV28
CASRAADTQYF
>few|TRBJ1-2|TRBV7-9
CASSSSAAANYGYTF
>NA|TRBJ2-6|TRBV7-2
CASSLGQGNVLTF
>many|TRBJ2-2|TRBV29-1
CSVLKGGTGEPTGELFF
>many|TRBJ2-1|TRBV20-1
CSAPDSYNEQFF
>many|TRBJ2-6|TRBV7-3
CASSFFGANVLTF
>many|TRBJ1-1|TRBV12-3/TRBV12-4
CASNPNMNTEAFF